The 32 T cell receptor beta chains presented below share a single source sample, sequenced in a study of T cells expressing NK-cell markers. Reprocessing the 5' RACE reads, TCRdb reports a single entry for every CDR3 protein and omits DNA. The table for this sample gives a few hundred thousand distinct CDR3 sequences. Input material: blood T cells: a sorted CD56 or NKG2C T cell subset, CD4+ or CD8+ T cells, or bulk PBMC T cells (not recorded which). The receptors stem from a man aged 18 to 35 in good health.

The rearrangement uses TRBV5-1 and TRBJ1-1. The CDR3 has 12 residues. The germline gives CDR1 SGHRS, CDR2 YFSETQ. CDR3 loop: CASSPDGLGAFF.

The CDR3 reads CASSPRGWTDTQYF. The gene calls are TRBV9 and TRBJ2-3. Germline V gene data show CDR1 as SGDLS and CDR2 as YYNGEE. The CDR3 has 14 amino acids. Combining the CDR3 with reference TRBV9 and TRBJ2-3 gives the whole variable domain DSGVTQTPKHLITATGQRVTLRCSPRSGDLSVYWYQQSLDQGLQFLIQYYNGEERAKGNILERFSAQQFPDLHSELNLSSLELGDSALYFCASSPRGWTDTQYFGPGTRLTVL.

The rearrangement joins TRBV24-1 to TRBJ2-3. This CDR3 is built from 15 residues. Germline CDR1 KGHDR, CDR2 SFDVKD. CDR3 protein: CATSETQDSTDTQYF.

The chain employs TRBV6-1 and TRBJ2-3; TCRdb reports TRBD2, a call that lacks DNA to check it against. Per the germline V gene, CDR1 is MNHNS and CDR2 is SASEGT. The length of the CDR3 is 16 residues. The CDR3 region is CASSALAGGSADTQYF.

The chain is built from TRBV7-8 and TRBJ2-3; the D gene TCRdb calls, TRBD2, cannot be checked with no DNA. The germline V gene has CDR1 SGHVS and CDR2 FQNEAQ. The CDR3 has 15 residues. The CDR3 spells CASSSLAGATDTQYF.

The rearrangement uses TRBV28 and TRBJ2-1; the D call from TCRdb, TRBD2, cannot be confirmed without DNA. The V gene's germline CDR1 is MDHEN and CDR2 SYDVKM. This CDR3 region has 12 residues. This CDR3 reads CASSFGETEQFF.

This chain links TRBV7-2 with TRBJ2-1; checking the TCRdb D call of TRBD1 is not possible without DNA. This CDR3 is 15 amino acids long. CDR1 is SGHTA, CDR2 FQGNSA, per germline. CDR3 sequence: CASRSTGRGRTEQFF.

The chain employs TRBV12-3 or TRBV12-4 and TRBJ1-2; TCRdb lists TRBD1, though no DNA is available to test this call. CDR3 length: 16 residues. The CDR3 is CASSAPVDRANYGYTF.

The rearrangement joins TRBV29-1 to TRBJ2-3; the D call of TRBD2 rests on TCRdb alone, since no DNA is present to check it. CDR3 length equals 13 residues. Germline loops: CDR1 SQVTM, CDR2 ANQGSEA. The CDR3 here is CSVRGLRTDTQYF.

The rearrangement uses TRBV28 and TRBJ1-6. CDR1 MDHEN and CDR2 SYDVKM come from the germline V gene. This CDR3 is built from 13 residues. CDR3 in amino acids: CASSKSLLRPLHF.

V usage is TRBV4-1 and J usage is TRBJ2-5; TCRdb's D call of TRBD1 is untestable without DNA. This CDR3 contains 14 residues. Germline CDR1 reads MGHRA; CDR2 reads YSYEKL. The CDR3 is CASSARDTQETQYF.

The V and J genes are TRBV12-3 or TRBV12-4 and TRBJ1-2; the D call from TCRdb, TRBD1, cannot be confirmed without DNA. CDR3 length equals 12 residues. CDR3 sequence reads: CASSFDRGGYTF.

The V gene is TRBV2, the J gene TRBJ2-3. Germline CDR1 SNHLY, CDR2 FYNNEI. The CDR3 spans 14 residues. The CDR3: CARRLGSGTDTQYF.

The CDR3 here is CASSERSGPTEAFF. This chain links TRBV2 with TRBJ1-1. The CDR3 has 14 residues. Germline assignment: CDR1 SNHLY and CDR2 FYNNEI.

CDR3 sequence reads: CASSHPRATRDNEQFF. V gene TRBV5-1 combines with J gene TRBJ2-1; TCRdb's assignment of TRBD2 cannot be checked, as there is no DNA. Germline values: CDR1 SGHRS, CDR2 YFSETQ. The CDR3 runs 16 residues.

This chain links TRBV18 with TRBJ2-7; TCRdb indicates TRBD1, and absent DNA this call remains unverified. The CDR3 has 13 residues. Germline V gene sequence: CDR1 KGHSH, CDR2 LQKENI. The CDR3 here is CASSDSQMYEQYF.

This sequence joins TRBV24-1 and TRBJ2-5; TCRdb reports TRBD2, a call that lacks DNA to check it against. The germline gives CDR1 KGHDR, CDR2 SFDVKD. There are 13 residues in the CDR3. CDR3: CATSGPGGKTQYF.

The chain recombines TRBV12-3 or TRBV12-4 with TRBJ2-2; TCRdb's assignment of TRBD2 cannot be checked, as there is no DNA. CDR3 size: 17 residues. The CDR3 reads CASSLGRLAGASGELFF.

The rearrangement uses TRBV15 and TRBJ2-1; TCRdb names TRBD1, which stays unverified in the absence of DNA. The CDR3 is 15 amino acids. The germline V gene has CDR1 LNHNV and CDR2 YYDKDF (reference sequence). The CDR3 reads CATSYPPGVPGEQFF.

CDR3 sequence reads: CASSYDSGRAYNEQFF. The chain has TRBV7-6 and TRBJ2-1; without DNA, the TCRdb call of TRBD2 cannot be checked. The CDR3 spans 16 residues. The V gene's germline CDR1 is SGHVS and CDR2 FNYEAQ.

The rearrangement links TRBV15 to TRBJ1-2. CDR3 length equals 20 residues. From germline, CDR1 is LNHNV and CDR2 YYDKDF (reference sequence). This CDR3 reads CATSRDTFETAVRMDYGYTF. Filled out from reference TRBV15 and TRBJ1-2, the complete variable domain reads DAMVIQNPRYQVTQFGKPVTLSCSQTLNHNVMYWYQQKSSQAPKLLFHYYDKDFNNEADTPDNFQSRRPNTSFCFLDIRSPGLGDTAMYLCATSRDTFETAVRMDYGYTFGSGTRLTVV.

The V gene is TRBV12-3 or TRBV12-4, the J gene TRBJ1-1; TCRdb reports TRBD1, a call that lacks DNA to check it against. This CDR3 region has 14 residues. The CDR3 loop is CASSPTGRNTEAFF.

V is TRBV12-3 or TRBV12-4 and J is TRBJ2-1; checking the TCRdb D call of TRBD2 is not possible without DNA. The CDR3 contains 17 residues. CDR3 residues: CASSLGLGQTRYNEQFF.

The chain links TRBV12-3 or TRBV12-4 to TRBJ2-1; TCRdb reports TRBD1, a call that lacks DNA to check it against. The CDR3 length is 14 residues. The CDR3 is CASSRRGQGGEQFF.

This sequence joins TRBV12-3 or TRBV12-4 and TRBJ1-4. The CDR3 consists of 14 residues. Here the CDR3 reads CASSSDREGEKLFF.

This chain links TRBV6-1 with TRBJ2-1; the TCRdb D gene call, TRBD2, has no DNA to confirm it. This CDR3 contains 13 residues. Germline assignment: CDR1 MNHNS and CDR2 SASEGT. CDR3 amino acids: CASASDRHNEQFF.

V gene TRBV7-2 combines with J gene TRBJ2-3; TCRdb's assignment of TRBD1 cannot be checked, as there is no DNA. Per germline, CDR1 SGHTA and CDR2 FQGNSA. There are 16 residues in the CDR3. The CDR3 sequence is CASSPAGTGRADTQYF.

The CDR3 loop is CASSPKAGGEQFF. The chain combines TRBV7-9 with TRBJ2-1; checking the TCRdb D call of TRBD2 is not possible without DNA. CDR1 and CDR2 (germline): SEHNR, FQNEAQ (reference sequence). CDR3 length: 13 amino acids.

The J gene is TRBJ2-3, the V gene TRBV5-1; the TCRdb call, TRBD2, lacks DNA for checking. The CDR3 consists of 17 residues. Germline V gene sequence: CDR1 SGHRS, CDR2 YFSETQ. The CDR3 spells CASRRTSGSTSTDTQYF.

V usage is TRBV10-3 and J usage is TRBJ2-3; lacking DNA, the TRBD1 call made by TCRdb goes unchecked. This CDR3 is 14 amino acids long. CDR1 and CDR2 (germline): ENHRY, SYGVKD. The CDR3 loop is CAISQRQDTDTQYF.

The chain combines TRBV30 with TRBJ2-7. Germline assignment: CDR1 GTSNPN and CDR2 SVGIG (reference sequence). This CDR3 has 12 amino acids. This CDR3 reads CAWSFVAYEQYF.

The chain has TRBV6-5 and TRBJ1-3. The CDR3 consists of 15 residues. CDR1 is MNHEY and CDR2 is SVGAGI in the germline V gene. This CDR3 is CASSSRGKGGNTIYF.